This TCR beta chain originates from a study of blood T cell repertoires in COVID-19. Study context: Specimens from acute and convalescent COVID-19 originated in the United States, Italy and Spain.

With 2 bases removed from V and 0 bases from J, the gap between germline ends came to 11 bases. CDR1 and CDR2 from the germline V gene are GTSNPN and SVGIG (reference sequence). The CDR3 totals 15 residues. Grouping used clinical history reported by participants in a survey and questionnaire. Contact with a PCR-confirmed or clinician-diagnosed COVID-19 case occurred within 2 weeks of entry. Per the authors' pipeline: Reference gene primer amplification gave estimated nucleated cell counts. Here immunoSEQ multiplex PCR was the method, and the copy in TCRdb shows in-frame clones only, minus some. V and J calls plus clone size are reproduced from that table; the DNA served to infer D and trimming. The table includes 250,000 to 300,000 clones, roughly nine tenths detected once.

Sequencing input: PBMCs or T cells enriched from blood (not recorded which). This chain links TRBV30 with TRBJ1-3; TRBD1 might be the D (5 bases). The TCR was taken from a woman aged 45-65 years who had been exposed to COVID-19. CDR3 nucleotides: TGTGCCTGGAGTACAACAGGCATCTCTGGAAACACCATATATTTT. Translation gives CAWSTTGISGNTIYF.